What follows are 19 T cell receptor beta chains derived from one specimen sequenced in a study of identical twins. TCRdb itself ran the 5' RACE reads through MiXCR, one entry per CDR3 protein. This table has some 790,000 distinct CDR3 sequences, 15% to 20% appearing once. These records were also assigned to another study, of T cells expressing NK-cell markers.

The sequenced material came from PBMCs. The receptors here all came from a woman aged 18-30 years in good health.

This rearrangement joins TRBV12-3 or TRBV12-4 to TRBJ1-1, with TRBD1 matching 7 bases. The CDR3 is made up of 12 amino acids. The trim removed 4 bases at V and 11 bases at J, leaving 7 bases unmatched. This chain's CDR3 is CASSSWTGGAFF. CDR3 nucleotide sequence: TGTGCCAGCAGTTCGTGGACAGGCGGGGCTTTCTTT.

V gene TRBV7-9 combines with J gene TRBJ2-5, with 8 bases identical to TRBD2. V trimming: 5 bases; J trimming: 3 bases; junction bases outside the gene matches: 8. This CDR3 is 15 amino acids long. Looked up from germline, CDR1 is SEHNR and CDR2 is FQNEAQ (reference sequence). The CDR3 region has the DNA TGTGCCAGCAGCCCCCGGCGGGGGGCGGAAGAGACCCAGTACTTC. This sequence encodes CASSPRRGAEETQYF.

This clonotype has more than one count but fewer than ten. The V gene is TRBV7-2, the J gene TRBJ2-7; D is unclear. CDR3 length: 17 amino acids. The V end was cut by 3 bases, the J end by 5 bases, with 23 bases between. Germline V gene sequence: CDR1 SGHTA, CDR2 FQGNSA. The CDR3 loop is CASSFPTREPANHEQYF. CDR3 nucleotide sequence: TGTGCCAGCAGCTTCCCCACTCGAGAACCGGCGAACCACGAGCAGTACTTC.

The chain joins TRBV30 to TRBJ2-1; D is tentatively TRBD1 or TRBD2 (5 bases each). Trimming shortened V by 4 bases and J by 9 bases, and 19 bases separated the two germline ends. This CDR3 comprises 14 residues. Germline lookup yields CDR1 GTSNPN and CDR2 SVGIG (reference sequence). The CDR3 spells CAWTGTPLSSEQFF. In nucleotides, the CDR3 is TGTGCCTGGACCGGGACGCCCTTATCGAGTGAGCAGTTCTTC.

The sample holds a few counts of this clonotype. The chain recombines TRBV5-6 with TRBJ2-7; 11 positions match TRBD2. Germline assignment: CDR1 SGHDT and CDR2 YYEEEE. V shed 6 bases and J 5 bases; nucleotides not matched to a gene: 10. The CDR3 extends over 15 amino acids. In DNA, the CDR3 is TGTGCCAGCAACCTACTAGCGGGAGAAGGCAACGAGCAGTACTTC. It codes for CASNLLAGEGNEQYF.

The chain couples TRBV5-1 to TRBJ1-2, with TRBD1 identical over 7 bases. Per the germline V gene, CDR1 is SGHRS and CDR2 is YFSETQ. The CDR3 length is 13 residues. V lost 4 bases, J lost 7 bases, and 7 bases stayed unmatched. CDR3 DNA sequence: TGCGCCAGCAGCGTTACAGGGGTCGGTGGCTACACCTTC. Protein product: CASSVTGVGGYTF.

The chain employs TRBV20-1 and TRBJ2-3, with D maybe TRBD2 (5 bases). Looked up from germline, CDR1 is DFQATT and CDR2 is SNEGSKA (reference sequence). The V gene lost 5 bases and the J gene lost 5 bases, with 23 bases spanning the gap. This CDR3 contains 16 residues. The CDR3 region has the DNA TGCAGTGCTCCTCAACCGGCTAGCTTTTCGGGAGATACGCAGTATTTT. Translated: CSAPQPASFSGDTQYF.

In its sample, this clonotype was seen many times. The rearrangement joins TRBV10-3 to TRBJ1-3, with 9 positions matching TRBD1. V dropped 5 bases and J dropped 1; count of bases not matched to a gene: 3. Germline V CDR1 and CDR2: ENHRY, SYGVKD. The length of the CDR3 is 15 residues. The CDR3: CAISRGQGSGNTIYF. CDR3 coding DNA: TGTGCCATCAGTCGCGGACAGGGGTCTGGAAACACCATATATTTT.

V and J are TRBV5-6 and TRBJ1-1; 9 bases align to TRBD1. Per germline, CDR1 SGHDT and CDR2 YYEEEE. V shed 3 bases, J shed 5 bases, and the junction held 8 bases outside the gene matches. This CDR3 comprises 15 residues. The CDR3 DNA is TGTGCCAGCAGCTCGATGACAGGGGGAGGTACTGAAGCTTTCTTT. This encodes CASSSMTGGGTEAFF.

The chain links TRBV29-1 to TRBJ1-1; no clear D gene. Trimming cost V 6 bases and J 6 bases, with 20 bases left between them. CDR3 size: 14 residues. Looked up from germline, CDR1 is SQVTM and CDR2 is ANQGSEA. The CDR3 reads CSVRSTQAGAEAFF. CDR3 DNA: TGCAGCGTCCGGTCGACGCAGGCCGGGGCTGAAGCTTTCTTT.

The chain combines TRBV5-5 with TRBJ1-1; D unclear. The V gene's germline CDR1 is SGHKS and CDR2 YYEKEE (reference sequence). Trimming removed 0 bases at V and 0 bases at J, with 12 bases between. The length of the CDR3 is 16 residues. The CDR3 reads CASSLGWGIMNTEAFF. The CDR3 DNA reads TGTGCCAGCAGCTTGGGTTGGGGAATCATGAACACTGAAGCTTTCTTT.

J is TRBJ2-3 and V is TRBV9, with 7 bases lining up with TRBD1. CDR3 length equals 18 residues. CDR1 is SGDLS and CDR2 is YYNGEE in the germline V gene. V lost 3 bases and J lost 2; bases outside the gene matches: 15. The CDR3 here is CASSESNRGPSFTDTQYF. The CDR3, as DNA: TGTGCCAGCAGCGAAAGCAACAGGGGACCGTCCTTCACAGATACGCAGTATTTT.

The chain employs TRBV6-1 and TRBJ1-5; 11 bases are shared with TRBD1. V trimming: 6 bases; J trimming: 6 bases; junction bases outside the gene matches: 7. CDR3 length equals 15 residues. Germline V gene lookup returns CDR1 MNHNS and CDR2 SASEGT. The CDR3 protein is CASSPRTGGSQPQHF. DNA of the CDR3: TGTGCCAGCAGCCCCAGGACAGGGGGCAGTCAGCCCCAGCATTTT.

This chain uses TRBV10-3 with TRBJ2-5; 7 positions agree with TRBD1. Germline CDR1 reads ENHRY; CDR2 reads SYGVKD. This CDR3 is built from 13 residues. The trim removed 8 bases at V and 4 bases at J, leaving 7 bases unmatched. The DNA for the CDR3 is TGTGCCATCGGAGGACAGGTGGGAGAGACCCAGTACTTC. Protein: CAIGGQVGETQYF.

This clonotype was observed a handful of times. The chain joins TRBV20-1 to TRBJ1-1, with unresolved D. The germline V gene encodes CDR1 DFQATT and CDR2 SNEGSKA (reference sequence). CDR3 length equals 14 residues. Trimming pared 3 bases from V and 1 base from J, leaving 12 bases between. The CDR3 loop reads CSASLLSTNTEAFF. The CDR3 DNA follows: TGCAGTGCTAGTTTGCTCAGTACGAACACTGAAGCTTTCTTT.

This clonotype was found many times. The chain uses TRBV7-8 and TRBJ1-5, with a possible D match to TRBD1 (6 bases). Trimming stripped 5 bases from V and 0 bases from J, with 11 bases between. The CDR3 sequence is 15 residues long. CDR1 and CDR2 from the germline V gene are SGHVS and FQNEAQ. CDR3 sequence reads: CASSQDRNSNQPQHF. CDR3 sequence (DNA): TGTGCCAGCAGCCAAGACAGGAATAGCAATCAGCCCCAGCATTTT. Combining the CDR3 with reference TRBV7-8 and TRBJ1-5 gives the whole variable domain GAGVSQSPRYKVAKRGQDVALRCDPISGHVSLFWYQQALGQGPEFLTYFQNEAQLDKSGLPSDRFFAERPEGSVSTLKIQRTQQEDSAVYLCASSQDRNSNQPQHFGDGTRLSIL.

This clonotype was picked up a small number of times. V gene TRBV20-1 combines with J gene TRBJ2-2, with D possibly being TRBD1 (5 bases). Trimming took 3 bases from V and 7 from J, leaving 12 bases between them. CDR1 is DFQATT and CDR2 is SNEGSKA in the germline V gene (reference sequence). This CDR3 region has 13 residues. In nucleotides, the CDR3 is TGCAGTGCTAGGAGTCAGGGCATCGGGGAGCTGTTTTTT. The encoded protein is CSARSQGIGELFF.

This clonotype was detected a few times. The chain carries TRBV7-2 and TRBJ2-7, with TRBD2 matching over 15 bases. J gave up 2 bases and V 7 bases, and 3 bases lay outside the gene matches. The CDR3 has 15 amino acids. Germline V gives CDR1 SGHTA, CDR2 FQGNSA. CDR3 sequence reads: CASIGTSGRTYEQYF. In DNA form, the CDR3 reads TGTGCCAGCATCGGGACTAGCGGGAGGACCTACGAGCAGTACTTC.

This clonotype was counted between two and nine times. The V call is TRBV10-3, the J call TRBJ2-7; 12 bases map to TRBD2. The CDR3 has 14 amino acids. V was clipped by 4 bases and J by 3 bases; unmatched bases: 1. Looked up from germline, CDR1 is ENHRY and CDR2 is SYGVKD. In DNA form, the CDR3 reads TGTGCCATCAGTGGGACTAGCGGGAACTACGAGCAGTACTTC. This gives the protein CAISGTSGNYEQYF.